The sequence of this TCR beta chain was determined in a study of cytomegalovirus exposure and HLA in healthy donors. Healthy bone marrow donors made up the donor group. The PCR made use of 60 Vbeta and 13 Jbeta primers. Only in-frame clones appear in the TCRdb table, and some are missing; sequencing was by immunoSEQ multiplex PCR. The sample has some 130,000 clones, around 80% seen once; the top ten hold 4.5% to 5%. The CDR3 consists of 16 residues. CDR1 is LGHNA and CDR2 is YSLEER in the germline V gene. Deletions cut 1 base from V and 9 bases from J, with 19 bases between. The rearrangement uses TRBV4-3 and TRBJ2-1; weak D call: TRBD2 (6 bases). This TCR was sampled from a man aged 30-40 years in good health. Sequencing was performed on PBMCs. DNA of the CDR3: TGCGCCAGCAGCCAAGGGGGGTGGGGGGTAACGGCTGAGCAGTTCTTC. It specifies CASSQGGWGVTAEQFF.